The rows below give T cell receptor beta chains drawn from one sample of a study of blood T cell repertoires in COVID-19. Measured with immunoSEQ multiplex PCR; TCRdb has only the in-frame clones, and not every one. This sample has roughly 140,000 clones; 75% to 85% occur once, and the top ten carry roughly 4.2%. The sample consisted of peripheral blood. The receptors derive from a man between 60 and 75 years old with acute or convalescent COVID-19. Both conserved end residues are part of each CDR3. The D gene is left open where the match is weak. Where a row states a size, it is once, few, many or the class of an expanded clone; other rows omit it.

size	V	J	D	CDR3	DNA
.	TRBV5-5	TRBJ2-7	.	CASSRDAVAGLYEQYF	TGTGCCAGCAGCCGAGATGCAGTAGCAGGACTCTACGAGCAGTACTTC
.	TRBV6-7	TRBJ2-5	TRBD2	CASSSRTSGDYETQYF	TGTGCCAGCAGTTCCCGGACTAGCGGGGATTATGAGACCCAGTACTTC
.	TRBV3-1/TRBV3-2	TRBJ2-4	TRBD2	CASSRRSSGENIQYF	TGTGCCAGCAGCCGACGGTCTAGCGGAGAAAACATTCAGTACTTC
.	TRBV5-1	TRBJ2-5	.	CASSPGQRQETQYF	TGCGCCAGCAGCCCTGGACAAAGACAAGAGACCCAGTACTTC
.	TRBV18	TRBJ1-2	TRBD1	CASSLGTADYGYTF	TGTGCCAGCTCCCTCGGGACAGCCGACTATGGCTACACCTTC
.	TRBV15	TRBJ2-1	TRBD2	CATSRDMLAGLEQFF	TGTGCCACCAGCAGAGATATGCTAGCGGGCCTTGAGCAGTTCTTC
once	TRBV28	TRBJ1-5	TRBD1	CASSLFGTGYQPQHF	TGTGCCAGCAGTTTATTTGGGACAGGTTATCAGCCCCAGCATTTT
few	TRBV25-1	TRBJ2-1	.	CASSSPAGLNEQFF	TGTGCCAGCAGTTCTCCGGCGGGACTCAATGAGCAGTTCTTC
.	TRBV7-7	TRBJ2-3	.	CASSLGIADTDTQYF	TGTGCCAGCAGCTTAGGTATCGCGGACACAGATACGCAGTATTTT
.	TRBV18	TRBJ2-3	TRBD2	CASSLGRLAGTDTQYF	TGTGCCAGCTCACTTGGACGGCTAGCGGGCACAGATACGCAGTATTTT
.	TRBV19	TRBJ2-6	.	CASSIEGSGANVLTF	TGTGCCAGTAGTATTGAGGGCTCTGGGGCCAACGTCCTGACTTTC
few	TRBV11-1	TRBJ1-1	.	CASSFLDSMNTEAFF	TGTGCCAGCAGCTTTTTGGACAGCATGAACACTGAAGCTTTCTTT
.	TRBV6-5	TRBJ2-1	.	CASSYSSRGGYNEQFF	TGTGCCAGCAGTTACTCGAGTAGGGGTGGTTACAATGAGCAGTTCTTC
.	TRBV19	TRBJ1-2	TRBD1	CASNMGQGPYGYTF	TGTGCCAGTAATATGGGACAGGGTCCCTATGGCTACACCTTC
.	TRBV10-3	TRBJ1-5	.	CAISSSGGNQPQHF	TGTGCCATCAGTTCGAGTGGAGGCAATCAGCCCCAGCATTTT
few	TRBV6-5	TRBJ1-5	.	CASSYSIYQPQHF	TGTGCCAGCAGTTACTCCATTTATCAGCCCCAGCATTTT
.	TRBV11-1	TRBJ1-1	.	CASSFQINRNTEAFF	TGTGCCAGCAGCTTTCAGATAAACCGGAACACTGAAGCTTTCTTT
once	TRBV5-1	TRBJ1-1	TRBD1	CASRTGTGLTEAFF	TGCGCCAGCAGGACCGGGACAGGGCTTACTGAAGCTTTCTTT
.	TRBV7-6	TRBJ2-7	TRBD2	CASSLVVAGGGVAEQYF	TGTGCCAGCAGCTTAGTTGTAGCGGGAGGGGGAGTAGCCGAGCAGTACTTC
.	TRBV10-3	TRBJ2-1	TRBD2	CAISEGTSVDNEQFF	TGTGCCATCAGTGAGGGGACTAGCGTAGACAATGAGCAGTTCTTC
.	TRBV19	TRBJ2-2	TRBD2	CASTQAGEGTGELFF	TGTGCCAGTACCCAAGCGGGAGAGGGAACCGGGGAGCTGTTTTTT
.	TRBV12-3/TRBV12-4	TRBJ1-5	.	CASSFREYQPQHF	TGTGCCAGCAGTTTTCGGGAATATCAGCCCCAGCATTTT
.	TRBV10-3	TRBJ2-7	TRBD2	CAARSGGGGSYEQYF	TGTGCCGCACGCTCTGGCGGCGGGGGCTCCTACGAGCAGTACTTC
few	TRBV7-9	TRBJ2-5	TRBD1	CASSSGTGYQETQYF	TGTGCCAGCAGTTCCGGGACAGGGTACCAAGAGACCCAGTACTTC